The rows below give T cell receptor beta chains drawn from one sample of a study of CD4 T cells in relation to SARS-CoV-2 and coronaviruses. Their antigens are not known. Sequencing used immunoSEQ multiplex PCR; TCRdb keeps in-frame clones, though not all of them. This sample has about 41,000 clones, with 84% found just once. The sequencing sample was made of naive CD4+ T cells from PBMCs, cultured in vitro. The receptors stem from an adult with COVID-19. Each CDR3 is given without its conserved first and last residue. The order of the fields is D gene, V gene, CDR3 protein. D genes are given only for firm matches.

D gene: .
V gene: TRBV30
CDR3 protein: AWSFSRSDGYT

D gene: TRBD2
V gene: TRBV4-2
CDR3 protein: ASSQDVSQSGSPYEQY

D gene: TRBD2
V gene: TRBV5-5
CDR3 protein: ASSLAPLGRATGELF

D gene: .
V gene: TRBV28
CDR3 protein: ASSLSTDTQY

D gene: .
V gene: TRBV21-1
CDR3 protein: ARMRQTLQLLSSYNEQF

D gene: TRBD2
V gene: TRBV27
CDR3 protein: ATISGRDTGELF

D gene: .
V gene: TRBV3-1/TRBV3-2
CDR3 protein: ASSQEGSPLH

D gene: TRBD2
V gene: TRBV5-1
CDR3 protein: ASSPRVLVLAGERGGNEQF

D gene: .
V gene: TRBV12-1
CDR3 protein: ASSPGQGGGEQY

D gene: TRBD1
V gene: TRBV7-2
CDR3 protein: ASSLFGTGLVGELF

D gene: .
V gene: TRBV6-6
CDR3 protein: ASSRYGLPPRHEDTQY

D gene: .
V gene: TRBV27
CDR3 protein: ATSDRTYEQY

D gene: TRBD2
V gene: TRBV6-5
CDR3 protein: ASSAGLAGRNEQF

D gene: .
V gene: TRBV27
CDR3 protein: ASSPGLANEKLF

D gene: .
V gene: TRBV3-1/TRBV3-2
CDR3 protein: ASSQEWGGGDTQY

D gene: .
V gene: TRBV6-6
CDR3 protein: ASSPEDPATNEKLF

D gene: .
V gene: TRBV29-1
CDR3 protein: SVGGSTYEQY

D gene: .
V gene: TRBV14
CDR3 protein: ASSQAQLEAF